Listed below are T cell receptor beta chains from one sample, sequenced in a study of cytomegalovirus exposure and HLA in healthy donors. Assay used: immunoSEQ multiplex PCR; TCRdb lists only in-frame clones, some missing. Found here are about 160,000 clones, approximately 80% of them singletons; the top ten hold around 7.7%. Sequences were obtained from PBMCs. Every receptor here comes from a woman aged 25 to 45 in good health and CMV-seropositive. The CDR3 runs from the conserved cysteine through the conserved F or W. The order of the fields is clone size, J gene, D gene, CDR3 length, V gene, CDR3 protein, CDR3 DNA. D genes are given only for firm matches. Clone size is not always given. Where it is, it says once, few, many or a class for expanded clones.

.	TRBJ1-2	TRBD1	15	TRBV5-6	CASSLDPGQGRRNTF	TGTGCCAGCAGCTTGGACCCGGGACAGGGAAGGAGGAACACCTTC
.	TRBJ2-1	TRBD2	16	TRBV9	CASSVGASGIYNEQFF	TGTGCCAGCAGCGTAGGGGCTAGCGGAATATACAATGAGCAGTTCTTC
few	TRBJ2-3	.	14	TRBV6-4	CASSDSSGGDTQYF	TGTGCCAGCAGTGACTCGTCCGGAGGGGATACGCAGTATTTT
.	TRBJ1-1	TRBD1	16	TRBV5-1	CASSSTDRDLNTEAFF	TGCGCCAGCAGCTCTACTGACAGGGACCTGAACACTGAAGCTTTCTTT
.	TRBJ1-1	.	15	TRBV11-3	CASSPRKGRNTEAFF	TGTGCCAGCAGCCCACGTAAAGGGAGGAACACTGAAGCTTTCTTT
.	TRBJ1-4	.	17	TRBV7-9	CASSLADGWGTNEKLFF	TGTGCCAGCAGCTTAGCGGACGGGTGGGGCACTAATGAAAAACTGTTTTTT
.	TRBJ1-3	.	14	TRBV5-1	CASSFSGAGNTIYF	TGCGCCAGCAGCTTCTCCGGAGCAGGAAACACCATATATTTT
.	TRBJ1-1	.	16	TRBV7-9	CVSSLVTGRGGTEAFF	TGTGTCAGCAGCCTTGTGACGGGCAGGGGTGGCACTGAAGCTTTCTTT
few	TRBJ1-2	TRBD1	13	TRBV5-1	CASSTGGNYGYTF	TGCGCCAGCTCGACAGGGGGAAACTATGGCTACACCTTC
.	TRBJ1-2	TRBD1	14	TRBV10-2	CASSESTGGYGYTF	TGCGCCAGCAGTGAATCGACAGGGGGCTATGGCTACACCTTC
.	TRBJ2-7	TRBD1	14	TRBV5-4	CASSGQAGEYEQYF	TGTGCCAGCAGCGGACAGGCTGGAGAATACGAGCAGTACTTC
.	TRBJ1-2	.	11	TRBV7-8	CASSLGAATTF	TGTGCCAGCAGCCTCGGTGCAGCGACCACCTTC
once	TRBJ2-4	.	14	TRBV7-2	CASSPELAKNIQYF	TGTGCCAGCAGCCCTGAGCTAGCCAAAAACATTCAGTACTTC
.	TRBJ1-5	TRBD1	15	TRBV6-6	CASSWGQGAGQPQHF	TGTGCCAGCAGTTGGGGACAGGGGGCAGGACAGCCCCAGCATTTT
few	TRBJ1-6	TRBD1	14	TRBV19	CASHRPGQKSPLHF	TGTGCCAGCCACCGACCGGGACAGAAATCACCCCTCCACTTT
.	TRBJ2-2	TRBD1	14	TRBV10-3	CAISQGANTGELFF	TGTGCCATCAGTCAGGGGGCAAATACCGGGGAGCTGTTTTTT
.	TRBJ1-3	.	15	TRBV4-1	CASSQAGNSGNTIYF	TGCGCCAGCAGCCAAGCGGGTAACTCTGGAAACACCATATATTTT
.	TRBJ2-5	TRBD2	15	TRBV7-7	CASSLRTSSYETQYF	TGTGCCAGCAGCTTAAGGACTAGCTCTTATGAGACCCAGTACTTC
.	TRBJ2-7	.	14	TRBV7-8	CASSITVSSYEQYF	TGTGCCAGCAGCATAACAGTAAGTTCCTACGAGCAGTACTTC
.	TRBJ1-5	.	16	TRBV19	CASSRGRTGRNQPQHF	TGTGCCAGTAGCAGGGGACGTACAGGGCGCAATCAGCCCCAGCATTTT
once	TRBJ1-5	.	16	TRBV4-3	CASSQVAQGSNQPQHF	TGCGCCAGCAGCCAAGTCGCCCAGGGTAGCAATCAGCCCCAGCATTTT
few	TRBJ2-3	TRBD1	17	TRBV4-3	CASSQEGGTGGTDTQYF	TGCGCCAGCAGCCAAGAGGGTGGGACAGGGGGCACAGATACGCAGTATTTT
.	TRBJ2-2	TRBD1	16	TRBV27	CASSFARGHGIGELFF	TGTGCCAGCAGTTTTGCAAGGGGGCACGGAATCGGGGAGCTGTTTTTT
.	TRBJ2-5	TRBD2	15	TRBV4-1	CASSQGPDPGGTQYF	TGCGCCAGCAGCCAAGGCCCGGACCCGGGGGGGACCCAGTACTTC
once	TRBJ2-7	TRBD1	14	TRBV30	CAWSGGTGTDEQYF	TGTGCCTGGAGTGGCGGGACAGGGACTGACGAGCAGTACTTC
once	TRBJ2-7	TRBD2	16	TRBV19	CASSTRPAGNLEEQYF	TGTGCCAGTAGTACCCGACCAGCGGGAAATCTGGAAGAGCAGTACTTC
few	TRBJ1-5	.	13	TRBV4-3	CASSQVRNQPQHF	TGCGCCAGCAGCCAAGTGAGAAATCAGCCCCAGCATTTT
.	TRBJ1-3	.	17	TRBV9	CASSVLPQKYSGNTIYF	TGTGCCAGCAGCGTCCTTCCTCAGAAATACTCTGGAAACACCATATATTTT
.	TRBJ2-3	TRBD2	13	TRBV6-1	CASRERGRDTQYF	TGTGCCAGCAGGGAGCGGGGGAGGGATACGCAGTATTTT
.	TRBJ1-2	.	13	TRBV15	CATSRVGGNGYTF	TGTGCCACCAGCAGAGTTGGAGGTAATGGCTACACCTTC
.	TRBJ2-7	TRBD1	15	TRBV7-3	CASSDRDRGDHEQYF	TGTGCCAGCAGCGACCGGGACAGGGGAGACCACGAGCAGTACTTC
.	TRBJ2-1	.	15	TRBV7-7	CASSFSRDTINEQFF	TGTGCCAGCAGCTTTAGTCGGGACACAATCAATGAGCAGTTCTTC
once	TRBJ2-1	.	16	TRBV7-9	CASSSRGFSSYNEQFF	TGTGCCAGCAGCTCTAGGGGCTTCAGCTCCTACAATGAGCAGTTCTTC
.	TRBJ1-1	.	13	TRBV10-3	CAVLSLGDTEAFF	TGTGCCGTACTCTCCCTCGGGGACACTGAAGCTTTCTTT
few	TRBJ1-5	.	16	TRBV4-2	CASSQAAGPSNQPQHF	TGTGCCAGCAGCCAAGCCGCTGGCCCAAGCAATCAGCCCCAGCATTTT
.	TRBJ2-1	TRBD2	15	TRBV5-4	CASSLSGGGAMVQFF	TGTGCCAGCAGCTTGAGCGGCGGGGGGGCCATGGTGCAGTTCTTC
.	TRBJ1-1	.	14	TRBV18	CASSRQTTRNEAFF	TGTGCCAGCTCACGCCAAACAACGAGGAATGAAGCTTTCTTT
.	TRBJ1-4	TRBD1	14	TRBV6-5	CASRKDRVGEKLFF	TGTGCCAGCAGGAAGGACAGGGTAGGCGAAAAACTGTTTTTT
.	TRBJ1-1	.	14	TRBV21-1	CASSSCGVNTEAFF	TGTGCCAGCAGCTCCTGCGGAGTCAACACTGAAGCTTTCTTT
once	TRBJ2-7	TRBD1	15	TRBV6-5	CASTSSGTGTYEQYF	TGTGCCAGCACCTCTTCCGGGACAGGGACCTACGAGCAGTACTTC
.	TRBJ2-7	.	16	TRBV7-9	CASSTSLDGKSYEQYF	TGTGCCAGCAGCACAAGCTTGGACGGGAAATCCTACGAGCAGTACTTC
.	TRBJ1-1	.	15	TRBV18	CASSPLQGRNTEAFF	TGTGCCAGCTCACCCCTACAGGGAAGGAACACTGAAGCTTTCTTT
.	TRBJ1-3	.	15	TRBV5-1	CASSLAGFPGNTIYF	TGCGCCAGCAGCTTGGCCGGGTTCCCTGGAAACACCATATATTTT
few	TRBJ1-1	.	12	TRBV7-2	CASSLRGPEAFF	TGTGCCAGCAGCTTAAGAGGTCCTGAAGCTTTCTTT
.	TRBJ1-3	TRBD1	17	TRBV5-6	CASSPGTGHFSGNTIYF	TGTGCCAGCAGCCCCGGGACAGGGCATTTCTCTGGAAACACCATATATTTT